This TCR beta chain was retrieved from a study of T cells after somatic rescue of genetic block. Method: immunoSEQ multiplex PCR; TCRdb's copy keeps in-frame clones and lacks some. The sample has about 8,000 clones; roughly 80% are singletons. Germline CDR1 reads SGHNT; CDR2 reads YENEEA. V was clipped by 0 bases and J by 2 bases, with 17 bases between them. The CDR3 extends over 18 amino acids. The sequencing input was peripheral blood mononuclear cells (PBMCs). The J gene is TRBJ2-1, the V gene TRBV11-3; D is possibly TRBD2 (6 bases). This TCR came from a boy between 10 and 17 years old. CDR3 sequence: CASSLDSGTLGAYNEQFF. CDR3 bases: TGTGCCAGCAGCTTAGATTCCGGGACTCTGGGGGCCTACAATGAGCAGTTCTTC. The whole variable domain, remainder taken from reference TRBV11-3 and TRBJ2-1, is EAGVVQSPRYKIIEKKQPVAFWCNPISGHNTLYWYLQNLGQGPELLIRYENEEAVDDSQLPKDRFSAERLKGVDSTLKIQPAELGDSAVYLCASSLDSGTLGAYNEQFFGPGTRLTVL.